This T cell receptor beta chain stems from a study of shared T cell receptors in the human thymus. Profiling relied on immunoSEQ multiplex PCR, and the TCRdb table lists in-frame clones only, not all of them. The repertoire includes more than 550,000 clones, around 87% of them detected once, and under 0.01% sits in the top ten. The V end lost 8 bases, the J end lost 8 bases, and 12 bases lay between the germline ends. From germline, CDR1 is DFQATT and CDR2 SNEGSKA (reference sequence). The CDR3 consists of 10 residues. The data also belong to a second study, concerning human thymus T cells. That source notes: Both thymic and peripheral blood repertoires showed apparently biased V and J usage. Related studies noted strongly shared thymic repertoires across unrelated people.

The V gene is TRBV20-1, the J gene TRBJ1-2, with D possibly being TRBD1 (5 bases). This receptor was taken from a boy less than two years old with a congenital heart defect. Sequenced sample: thymocytes. The CDR3: CSTPGGGYTF. In DNA form, the CDR3 reads TGCAGTACGCCGGGGGGAGGCTACACCTTC.